The text below deals with one T cell receptor beta chain. Deletions cut 1 base from V and 10 bases from J, with 17 bases between. The CDR3 spans 15 residues. The germline V gene encodes CDR1 GTSNPN and CDR2 SVGIG (reference sequence). The data are from a study of blood T cell repertoires in COVID-19. Original processing notes: The assay estimated nucleated cells by amplifying reference gene primers. Measured with immunoSEQ multiplex PCR; TCRdb has only the in-frame clones, and not every one. V and J calls and clone size are those listed in that table; D and trimming were worked out from the DNA. The sample contains under 95,000 clones, roughly 85% of which appear only once.

Material for sequencing was peripheral blood. The chain links TRBV30 to TRBJ1-6; D is unclear. The receptor's source is a human donor in a cohort sampled during active COVID-19. The DNA of the CDR3 is TGTGCCTGGAGTGGCGGTAGACTGGAAGGATCACCCCTCCACTTT. Its protein product is CAWSGGRLEGSPLHF.